This T cell receptor beta chain was recovered during a study of T cell responses to AZD1222 COVID-19 vaccine (dated by TCRdb to the early 2020s). Concerning the study at large: AZD1222 recipients with second doses at about 4 weeks or about 12 weeks were pooled, because spike-specific TCR depth and breadth did not differ between schedules. A total of 230 to 250 trial participants underwent TCR sequencing, of whom nearly 210 received two doses of AZD1222 and 26 received two doses of the MenACWY control vaccine. Enrollment into the trials was organized by age into subgroups of 18-55, 56-69 and 70-plus years, and those subgroups contained about 160, 30 and 59 TCR-sequenced participants, respectively.

From the cysteine up to the phenylalanine, the CDR3 has a length of 15 residues. Of the read, only the CDR3 DNA is kept; its 45 bases are in frame from base 1. Compared with germline, V lacks 2 bases and J lacks 5 bases; bases without a gene match: 6. Sequences MNHNS (CDR1) and SASEGT (CDR2) are obtained from the germline V gene. The CDR3 regions of human TCRbeta chains were analyzed by immunosequencing. As for the authors' bioinformatics: Repertoire TCRs were checked for matches against a reference library of SARS-CoV-2-specific TCRs that had been generated using the MIRA antigen-specificity platform. Breadth meant the fraction of unique TCRs that were SARS-CoV-2-associated, whereas depth meant the fraction of total T cells that were SARS-CoV-2-associated. Using the MIRA data, every spike-specific TCR was mapped to the spike region that the TCR reacted to and assigned to either a CD4 or a CD8 class. Log10-transformed breadth and depth values were compared by one-way ANOVA with Sidak's multiple comparisons tests. Imported from immuneACCESS, the table was reduced by TCRdb to in-frame sequences with V and J called. These copies leave out some clones; in studies compared against another copy, an unresolved V gene accounts for under half, and the cause of the remainder is not known. The V and J calls and clone size come from that table; D and trimming were worked out from the DNA. Present in this sample are about 92,000 clones, 70% to 90% of which were seen just once. Around 9.6% of the sample belongs to the ten largest clones.

As concerns this clone: The antigen it recognizes is unknown. There are no base qualities to consult, and no much larger clone falls within one base.

The paper's findings and limits, for the study overall: Reportedly, close to half of the unique spike-specific TCRs recognized epitopes lying outside the regions that are mutated in the B.1.351 and B.1.1.7 variants. In the small 56-69-year group, the increase in depth fell short of significance, most likely because of low power. Conclusions about previously exposed vaccinees were limited because only a handful of AZD1222 recipients were SARS-CoV-2 seropositive at baseline. Vaccine-associated CD4 TCRs spanned the whole spike protein, with dominant responses in regions 160-218 and 743-854. Participants were mostly white British and included more females than males, and it was suggested by the authors that clonal diversity may have been underestimated. Because no day 14 peak-response samples were available, the repertoires could be characterized only after the peak T cell response. A significant rise in spike-specific TCR breadth and depth was observed after two AZD1222 doses relative to day 0 and relative to MenACWY recipients.

In the paper's terms, the time point label means: baseline before first vaccination. Vaccinee samples were obtained from the UK trials COV001 and COV002, which included a single-blind randomized controlled phase 2/3 trial of AZD1222 (ChAdOx1 nCoV-19) in healthy adults. For TCRbeta chain sequencing, PBMC samples were collected from trial participants at day 0 and at day 28 after the second dose. Recombination joined TRBV6-1 with TRBJ2-1, with TRBD1 matching 7 junction bases. Specimen: peripheral blood, collected on day 0 of AZD1222 vaccination. This clonotype was obtained from an adult in good health. The nucleotides are TGTGCCAGCAGTGAATGGCAGGGGGAAAACAATGAGCAGTTCTTC. The translation is CASSEWQGENNEQFF.